This note documents a single T cell receptor (beta chain) sequence. These data come from a study of PD-1 blockade in classical Hodgkin lymphoma. Profiled with immunoSEQ multiplex PCR; TCRdb holds only in-frame clones, not every one. The sample yields tens of thousands of clones, around 86% seen once. The patients all showed relapse after autologous stem cell transplantation, while their brentuximab vedotin exposure varied. The CDR3 spans 12 residues. V was cut by 5 bases and J by 8 bases, with 11 bases left in between. Germline values: CDR1 MNHEY, CDR2 SVGAGI. The chain recombines TRBV6-5 with TRBJ2-3; TRBD1 is a possible D gene (7 bases). Sequencing used peripheral blood mononuclear cells (PBMCs), obtained at baseline. This clonotype originated in a human donor with classical Hodgkin lymphoma. CDR3 DNA sequence: TGTGCCAGCAGTGGAGGGGGCGGTACGCAGTATTTT. Amino acids: CASSGGGGTQYF.